A single sample gave rise to the 9 T cell receptor beta chains below, sequenced in a study of T cell changes during pregnancy in multiple sclerosis. Libraries were prepared by immunoSEQ multiplex PCR; TCRdb keeps only in-frame clonotypes and omits some of them. Among about 70,000 clones listed, 75% to 95% were seen once. This material consisted of peripheral blood, taken in the first trimester of pregnancy. The receptors were sampled from a female donor with multiple sclerosis, enrolled in a pregnancy study.

This chain links TRBV11-3 with TRBJ2-2; 8 positions agree with TRBD2. The germline V gene encodes CDR1 SGHNT and CDR2 YENEEA. V dropped 1 base and J dropped 2; count of bases not matched to a gene: 3. This CDR3 has 16 amino acids. CDR3 region: CASSLGLAGNTGELFF. DNA for the CDR3: TGTGCCAGCAGCTTAGGTTTAGCGGGAAACACCGGGGAGCTGTTTTTT.

This chain uses TRBV29-1 with TRBJ2-5; D is unclear. The CDR3 runs 11 residues. V was cut by 5 bases and J by 4 bases, with 8 bases left in between. CDR1 is SQVTM and CDR2 is ANQGSEA in the germline V gene. Here the CDR3 DNA reads TGCAGCGTTAGTCCGGGAGAGACCCAGTACTTC. Residues: CSVSPGETQYF. The full variable domain, completed using reference TRBV29-1 and TRBJ2-5, is SAVISQKPSRDICQRGTSLTIQCQVDSQVTMMFWYRQQPGQSLTLIATANQGSEATYESGFVIDKFPISRPNLTFSTLTVSNMSPEDSSIYLCSVSPGETQYFGPGTRLLVL.

This chain joins TRBV5-4 and TRBJ2-7; TRBD2 is a possible D gene (5 bases). V was shortened by 4 bases and J by 1 base, with 15 bases between the two germline ends. The germline gives CDR1 SGHNT, CDR2 YYREEE (reference sequence). The CDR3 sequence is 15 residues long. DNA of the CDR3: TGTGCCAGCAGCCATCAAGGACTGGGATCCTACGAGCAGTACTTC. Translating gives CASSHQGLGSYEQYF.

This chain links TRBV5-1 with TRBJ2-7; D perhaps matches TRBD2 (5 bases). Trimming took 3 bases from V and 7 from J, leaving 11 bases between them. The CDR3 has 12 amino acids. The V gene's germline CDR1 is SGHRS and CDR2 YFSETQ. This CDR3 reads CASSWSSGEQYF. The CDR3 bases are TGCGCCAGCAGCTGGTCATCGGGGGAGCAGTACTTC.

The V and J genes are TRBV6-5 and TRBJ1-1; weak D call: TRBD1 (5 bases). CDR1 is MNHEY, CDR2 SVGAGI, per germline. V lost 2 bases to trimming and J lost 4 bases, with 11 bases between them. The CDR3 spans 14 residues. The CDR3 nucleotides are TGTGCCAGCAGTTACAGGGCGGGGGGCACTGAAGCTTTCTTT. It encodes CASSYRAGGTEAFF.

The chain has TRBV5-1 and TRBJ2-3; 14 positions match TRBD2. Germline values: CDR1 SGHRS, CDR2 YFSETQ. Trimming at V came to 2 bases and at J to 4 bases, leaving 12 bases not matched to a gene. There are 19 residues in the CDR3. The CDR3 region has the DNA TGCGCCAGCAGCTTTCCTAGCCTCCGGACTAGCGGGGGGCCAGATACGCAGTATTTT. This gives the protein CASSFPSLRTSGGPDTQYF.

The V call is TRBV7-2, the J call TRBJ2-1, with 9 bases that match TRBD2. Germline loops: CDR1 SGHTA, CDR2 FQGNSA. V shed 2 bases, J shed 7 bases, and the junction held 12 bases outside the gene matches. The CDR3 is 17 residues long. As DNA, the CDR3 is TGTGCCAGCAGCTTATACCCCGGGCTAGCGGGAATAAATGAGCAGTTCTTC. It encodes CASSLYPGLAGINEQFF.

This chain links TRBV4-1 with TRBJ1-3; D ambiguous. Germline CDR1 reads MGHRA; CDR2 reads YSYEKL. This CDR3 is built from 15 residues. The ends were cut back, 3 bases at V and 1 base at J, with 10 bases in the middle. CDR3 sequence: CASSHPTRSGNTIYF. The CDR3 DNA reads as TGCGCCAGCAGCCACCCCACAAGATCTGGAAACACCATATATTTT.

The V gene is TRBV5-4, the J gene TRBJ2-1, with 9 bases lining up with TRBD1. Looked up from germline, CDR1 is SGHNT and CDR2 is YYREEE (reference sequence). V trimming: 0 bases; J trimming: 5 bases; junction bases outside the gene matches: 3. This CDR3 region has 15 residues. CDR3 protein: CASSLEGTGHNEQFF. CDR3 sequence (DNA): TGTGCCAGCAGCTTGGAAGGGACAGGGCACAATGAGCAGTTCTTC.